Below are 24 T cell receptor beta chains sequenced from a single sample in a study of blood T cells in healthy people across ages. A J-beta primer mix and a sample-barcoded 5' primer were used in a second PCR of about 7 to 12 cycles. TCRdb processed the 5' RACE reads anew with MiXCR; each CDR3 protein has one entry. The sample lists roughly 800,000 distinct CDR3 sequences, 40% to 65% occurring once. The sample consisted of blood. The receptor set was obtained from a man older than 75 in good health.

This clonotype was detected a few times. This sequence joins TRBV7-2 and TRBJ1-1; D is undetermined. The CDR3 is 12 amino acids. Per the germline V gene, CDR1 is SGHTA and CDR2 is FQGNSA. The germline V and J ends were trimmed by 3 bases and 3 bases, with 5 bases remaining between them. The CDR3 reads CASSFQDTEAFF. The CDR3 DNA sequence: TGTGCCAGCAGCTTTCAGGACACTGAAGCTTTCTTT.

The chain is built from TRBV3-1 and TRBJ2-3; possible D gene TRBD2, 7 bases. The CDR3 extends over 17 amino acids. V was clipped by 5 bases and J by 1 base, with 19 bases between them. Germline CDR1 LGHDT, CDR2 YNNKEL (reference sequence). CDR3 DNA sequence: TGTGCCAGCAGCGCAGGGGCGGCTAGCGGCCGCACAGATACGCAGTATTTT. It codes for CASSAGAASGRTDTQYF.

V is TRBV9 and J is TRBJ2-7; a possible D gene is TRBD1 (5 bases). The CDR3 has 14 amino acids. The germline V gene has CDR1 SGDLS and CDR2 YYNGEE. With 0 bases removed from V and 1 base from J, the gap between germline ends came to 8 bases. The CDR3 region is CASSVEQVSYEQYF. The CDR3, as DNA: TGTGCCAGCAGCGTAGAACAGGTGTCCTACGAGCAGTACTTC.

CDR3: CASSESGRADLRYAYF. The CDR3 nucleotides are TGTGCCAGCAGCGAAAGCGGGAGGGCCGATCTTAGATACGCGTATTTT. The chain has TRBV5-6 and TRBJ2-3; 10 nucleotides agree with TRBD2. Germline V CDR1 and CDR2: SGHDT, YYEEEE. Trimming at V came to 4 bases and at J to 14 bases, leaving 19 bases not matched to a gene. The CDR3 is made up of 16 amino acids.

CDR3 loop: CASSVGGTGPYQETQYF. CDR3 DNA sequence: TGTGCCAGCAGCGTAGGGGGGACAGGACCGTACCAAGAGACCCAGTACTTC. The chain is built from TRBV9 and TRBJ2-5; 8 positions match TRBD1. The V gene's germline CDR1 is SGDLS and CDR2 YYNGEE. Trimming took 0 bases from V and 0 from J; bases not matched to a gene: 7. The CDR3 runs 17 residues.

On this clonotype: The junction departs from germline at one end; a sequencing error may be responsible. The chain combines TRBV20-1 with TRBJ1-2; weak D call: TRBD1 (5 bases). Germline V gives CDR1 DFQATT, CDR2 SNEGSKA (reference sequence). The CDR3 is 17 residues long. Written as DNA, the CDR3 is TGCAGTGCTAAGGGGTACAGCCGAAAAGGACGAAACTTTGGCTACACCTTC. Its protein is CSAKGYSRKGRNFGYTF.

The genes are TRBV12-3 or TRBV12-4 and TRBJ2-1, with TRBD2 matching 8 bases. V was pared by 7 bases and J by 4 bases, with 9 bases of the junction left unmatched. The CDR3 totals 15 residues. The CDR3 here is CASNSPSGLYNEQFF. CDR3 nucleotide sequence: TGTGCCAGCAACAGCCCTAGCGGGCTTTACAATGAGCAGTTCTTC.

This chain links TRBV28 with TRBJ2-3; D is undetermined. Germline CDR1 is MDHEN and CDR2 is SYDVKM. This CDR3 has 13 amino acids. V was shortened by 7 bases and J by 1 base, with 9 bases between the two germline ends. The CDR3 loop is CASNSAGTDTQYF. The CDR3, as DNA: TGTGCCAGCAATTCGGCGGGCACAGATACGCAGTATTTT.

The rearrangement uses TRBV29-1 and TRBJ2-7, with 11 bases identical to TRBD2. This CDR3 spans 15 amino acids. V trimming: 0 bases; J trimming: 3 bases; junction bases outside the gene matches: 4. From germline, CDR1 is SQVTM and CDR2 ANQGSEA. CDR3 DNA: TGCAGCGTTGAAGATCTAGCGGGAGGTCTCTACGAGCAGTACTTC. Translation: CSVEDLAGGLYEQYF.

In DNA, the CDR3 is TGTGCCAGCAGCCAAGGGGCTAGTAATTTTGGGGATACGCAGTATTTT. Protein product: CASSQGASNFGDTQYF. J is TRBJ2-3 and V is TRBV4-2; the D is unclear. The CDR3 length is 16 residues. CDR1 LGHNA and CDR2 YNFKEQ come from the germline V gene. V was clipped by 1 base and J by 6 bases, with 17 bases between them.

The V gene is TRBV2, the J gene TRBJ2-7, with 9 bases matching TRBD1. The CDR3 has 17 residues. V lost 7 bases and J lost 0; bases outside the gene matches: 13. Germline values: CDR1 SNHLY, CDR2 FYNNEI. The CDR3 loop reads CASMFGGGTGSSYEQYF. The CDR3, as DNA: TGTGCCAGCATGTTCGGAGGAGGGACAGGGAGCTCCTACGAGCAGTACTTC.

The chain combines TRBV6-1 with TRBJ2-1; TRBD2 aligns across 8 bases. Per germline, CDR1 MNHNS and CDR2 SASEGT. The ends lost 1 base at V and 9 bases at J; junction bases unmatched: 11. This CDR3 is 16 amino acids long. CDR3 DNA sequence: TGTGCCAGCAGTGAAGGTCTCAGCGGGAGCAGAAGTGAGCAGTTCTTC. Protein product: CASSEGLSGSRSEQFF.

The chain joins TRBV20-1 to TRBJ1-5, with D tentatively TRBD1 (5 bases). The germline V and J ends were trimmed by 5 bases and 9 bases, with 17 bases remaining between them. The CDR3 runs to 13 residues. CDR1 and CDR2 from the germline V gene are DFQATT and SNEGSKA (reference sequence). CDR3 bases: TGCAGTGCTTCTAGACAGCCTTTACGGCCCCAGCATTTT. This sequence encodes CSASRQPLRPQHF.

The rearrangement joins TRBV18 to TRBJ1-1, with 8 bases aligning to TRBD1. The CDR3 has 14 amino acids. V was clipped by 2 bases and J by 6 bases; unmatched bases: 5. Germline lookup yields CDR1 KGHSH and CDR2 LQKENI. This chain's CDR3 is CASSPVQGASEAFF. The CDR3 DNA reads TGTGCCAGCTCACCAGTTCAGGGGGCTTCTGAAGCTTTCTTT.

This clonotype has just one count. The V and J genes are TRBV20-1 and TRBJ2-4; 7 bases are shared with TRBD1. The J call is uncertain, as TRBJ2-7 better fits the DNA end. This CDR3 is 14 amino acids long. CDR1 and CDR2 from the germline V gene are DFQATT and SNEGSKA (reference sequence). The DNA for the CDR3 is TGCAGTGCTAGGGGTGGACAGGCGGTATACGAGCAGTACTTC. This sequence encodes CSARGGQAVYEQYF.

V gene TRBV20-1 combines with J gene TRBJ2-7; D is unresolved. Germline CDR1 and CDR2: DFQATT and SNEGSKA (reference sequence). Between the trimmed V and J ends, which lost 1 base and 4 bases, there was a span of 5 bases. CDR3 length equals 11 residues. CDR3 coding DNA: TGCAGTGCTAGAGGGCAGTACGAGCAGTACTTC. Translating it yields CSARGQYEQYF.

J is TRBJ2-1 and V is TRBV29-1; tentatively, D is TRBD1 or TRBD2 (5 bases each). This CDR3 spans 12 amino acids. Trimming removed 7 bases from V and 5 bases from J, with 12 bases in between. Germline V gene lookup returns CDR1 SQVTM and CDR2 ANQGSEA. The CDR3, as DNA: TGCAGCGCCGGGGCCCCGAACAATGAGCAGTTCTTC. Residues: CSAGAPNNEQFF.

The V and J genes are TRBV10-3 and TRBJ2-7; D gene uncertain. Germline-derived CDR1 and CDR2 are ENHRY and SYGVKD. Trimming left V 0 bases short and J 1 base short, with 7 bases between. The CDR3 is 14 amino acids. CDR3: CAISESTRSYEQYF. Written as DNA, the CDR3 is TGTGCCATCAGTGAGTCGACGAGGTCCTACGAGCAGTACTTC.

The gene calls are TRBV24-1 and TRBJ2-1; D uncertain. The CDR3 has 13 amino acids. V was shortened by 3 bases and J by 9 bases, with 11 bases between the two germline ends. Germline CDR1 is KGHDR and CDR2 is SFDVKD. The CDR3 DNA follows: TGTGCCACCAGTGATAGGTCTGCCTCTGAGCAGTTCTTC. Its translation: CATSDRSASEQFF.

J is TRBJ2-1 and V is TRBV7-9, with 8 bases lining up with TRBD1. This CDR3 spans 16 amino acids. Germline V lookup: CDR1 SEHNR, CDR2 FQNEAQ (reference sequence). The junction had 16 bases not matched to a gene; V was cut back by 5 bases and J by 10 bases. Here the CDR3 reads CASSRGDRFFYYEQFF. The CDR3 DNA sequence: TGTGCCAGCAGCCGAGGGGACAGGTTTTTTTACTACGAGCAGTTCTTC.

V and J are TRBV12-3 or TRBV12-4 and TRBJ2-5; D is possibly TRBD1 (6 bases). CDR3 length equals 14 residues. V lost 6 bases and J 11 bases, leaving 22 bases between the germline ends. The DNA of the CDR3 is TGTGCCAGCAGGGGGGCGTGGGATAACAATGAGCAGTACTTC. It codes for CASRGAWDNNEQYF.

This rearrangement joins TRBV10-3 to TRBJ1-4; 7 bases map to TRBD1. This CDR3 is built from 15 residues. The germline CDR1 and CDR2 sequences are ENHRY and SYGVKD. V gave up 0 bases and J gave up 8 bases; unmatched junction bases: 6. The CDR3 protein is CAISESPGGREKLFF. The CDR3 nucleotides read TGTGCCATCAGTGAGTCCCCAGGGGGGAGAGAAAAACTGTTTTTT.

The rearrangement uses TRBV3-1 and TRBJ2-3; TRBD2 agrees at 7 bases. The trim removed 1 base at V and 4 bases at J, leaving 8 bases unmatched. CDR3 size: 16 residues. CDR1 LGHDT and CDR2 YNNKEL come from the germline V gene (reference sequence). CDR3 sequence (DNA): TGTGCCAGCAGCCAAGTGGTCGGGAGGTTTGCAGATACGCAGTATTTT. Its translation: CASSQVVGRFADTQYF.

The chain employs TRBV10-3 and TRBJ1-1; 9 nucleotides align to TRBD1. CDR3 length: 15 residues. Germline V CDR1 and CDR2: ENHRY, SYGVKD. Germline trimming cut 3 bases from V and 1 base from J; bases unmatched to any gene: 3. The CDR3 region is CAISDPTGGNTEAFF. The CDR3 DNA reads TGTGCCATCAGTGACCCGACAGGGGGGAACACTGAAGCTTTCTTT.